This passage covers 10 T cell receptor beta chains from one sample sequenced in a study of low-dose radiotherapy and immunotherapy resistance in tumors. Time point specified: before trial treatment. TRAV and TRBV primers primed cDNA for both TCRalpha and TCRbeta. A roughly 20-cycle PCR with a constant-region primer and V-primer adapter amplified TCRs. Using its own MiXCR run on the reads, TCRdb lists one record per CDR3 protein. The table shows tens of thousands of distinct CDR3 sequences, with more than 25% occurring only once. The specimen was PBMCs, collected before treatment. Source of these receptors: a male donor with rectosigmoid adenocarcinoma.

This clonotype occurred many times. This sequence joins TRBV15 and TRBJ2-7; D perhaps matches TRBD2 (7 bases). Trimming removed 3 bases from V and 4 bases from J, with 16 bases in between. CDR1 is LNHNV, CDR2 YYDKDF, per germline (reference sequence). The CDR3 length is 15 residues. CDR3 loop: CATSSLGRGPYEQYF. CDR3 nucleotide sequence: TGTGCCACCAGCAGTCTCGGGCGGGGGCCTTACGAGCAGTACTTC.

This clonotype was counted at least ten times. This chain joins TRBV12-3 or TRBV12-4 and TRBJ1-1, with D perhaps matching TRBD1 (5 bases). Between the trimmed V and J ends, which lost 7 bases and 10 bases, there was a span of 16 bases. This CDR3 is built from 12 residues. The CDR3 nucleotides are TGTGCCAGCACCTTAGCGGGGCTCGGAGCTTTCTTT. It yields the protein CASTLAGLGAFF.

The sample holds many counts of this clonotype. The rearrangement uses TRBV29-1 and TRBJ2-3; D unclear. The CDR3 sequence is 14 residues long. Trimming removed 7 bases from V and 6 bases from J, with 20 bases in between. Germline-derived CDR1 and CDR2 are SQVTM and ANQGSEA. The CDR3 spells CSANTKLTVDTQYF. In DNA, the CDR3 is TGCAGCGCTAACACTAAGTTGACGGTGGATACGCAGTATTTT.

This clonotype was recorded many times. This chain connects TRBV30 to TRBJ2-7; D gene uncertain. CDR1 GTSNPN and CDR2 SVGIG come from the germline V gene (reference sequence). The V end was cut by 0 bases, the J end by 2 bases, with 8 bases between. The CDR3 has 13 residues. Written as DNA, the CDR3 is TGTGCCTGGAGTGTATTATCTGCCTACGAGCAGTACTTC. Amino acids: CAWSVLSAYEQYF.

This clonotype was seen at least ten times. The CDR3 sequence is CASSQTGMGTVNTEAFF. The CDR3 nucleotides read TGCGCCAGCAGCCAGACAGGCATGGGGACGGTGAACACTGAAGCTTTCTTT. This chain joins TRBV4-1 and TRBJ1-1; a possible D gene is TRBD1 (6 bases). V lost 3 bases to trimming and J lost 0 bases, with 17 bases between them. CDR1 and CDR2 (germline): MGHRA, YSYEKL. The CDR3 has 17 residues.

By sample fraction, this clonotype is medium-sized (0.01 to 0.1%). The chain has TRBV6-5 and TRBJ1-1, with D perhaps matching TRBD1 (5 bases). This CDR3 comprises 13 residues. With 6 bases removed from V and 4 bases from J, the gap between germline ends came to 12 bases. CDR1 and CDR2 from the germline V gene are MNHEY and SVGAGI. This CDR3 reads CASSPDRSTEAFF. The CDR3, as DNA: TGTGCCAGCAGCCCAGACAGATCCACTGAAGCTTTCTTT.

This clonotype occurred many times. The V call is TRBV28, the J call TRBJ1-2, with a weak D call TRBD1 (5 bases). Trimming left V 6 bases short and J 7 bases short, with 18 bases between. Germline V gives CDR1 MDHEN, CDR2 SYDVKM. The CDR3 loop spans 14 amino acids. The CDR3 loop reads CASSSGPSGGGYTF. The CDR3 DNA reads TGTGCCAGCAGCTCCGGGCCGTCTGGGGGTGGCTACACCTTC.

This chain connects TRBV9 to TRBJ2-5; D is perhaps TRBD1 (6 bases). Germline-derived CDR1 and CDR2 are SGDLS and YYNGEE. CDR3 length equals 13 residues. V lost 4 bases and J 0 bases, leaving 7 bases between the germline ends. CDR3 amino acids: CASSRDNQETQYF. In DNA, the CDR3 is TGTGCCAGCAGCCGGGACAACCAAGAGACCCAGTACTTC.

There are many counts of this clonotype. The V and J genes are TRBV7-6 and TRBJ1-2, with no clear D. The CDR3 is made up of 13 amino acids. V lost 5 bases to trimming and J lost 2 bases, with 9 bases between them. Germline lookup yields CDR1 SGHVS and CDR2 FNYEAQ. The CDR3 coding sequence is TGTGCCAGCAGCCTCCAAGCGAACTATGGCTACACCTTC. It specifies CASSLQANYGYTF.

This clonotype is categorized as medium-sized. CDR3 sequence (DNA): TGCAGCGTTGACAGGGAGGTAGGGACCCAGTACTTC. This gives the protein CSVDREVGTQYF. The chain joins TRBV29-1 to TRBJ2-5; TRBD2 might be the D (6 bases). This CDR3 has 12 residues. Looked up from germline, CDR1 is SQVTM and CDR2 is ANQGSEA. V was clipped by 3 bases and J by 7 bases, with 12 bases between them.